This TCR beta chain stems from a study of cytomegalovirus exposure and HLA in healthy donors. This PCR relied on a set of 60 Vbeta primers and 13 Jbeta primers. Sequencing was performed with immunoSEQ multiplex PCR; in TCRdb, only in-frame clones are kept and a portion is missing. The sample lists some 110,000 clones, roughly 76% occurring once. Findings and limits, study-wide: An analysis done earlier found most TCR beta V segments productive about 87% or about 30% of the time. In a later analysis, parvovirus B19, influenza, CMV and Epstein-Barr virus appeared linked to several top co-occurrence clusters. A reported reduction in N-insertions relative to the approximately 640-donor mean was seen in an Asian-associated ancestry cluster in a later analysis.

To note about this clone: What it binds is unknown.

The sequence derives from a man between 25 and 39 years old in good health and CMV-seronegative. Sequenced input: PBMCs.

The CDR3 sequence: CASIPRGQTNTEAFF. CDR3 nucleotide sequence: TGTGCCAGCATCCCCCGGGGACAAACGAACACTGAAGCTTTCTTT. The chain is built from TRBV27 and TRBJ1-1; D possibly corresponds to TRBD1 (6 bases). Germline loops: CDR1 MNHEY, CDR2 SMNVEV (reference sequence). The CDR3 has 15 residues. Trimming removed 7 bases from V and 1 base from J, with 16 bases in between.